Shown below are 14 T cell receptor beta chains from a single sample sequenced in a study of shared clonotypes between healthy human individuals. The data were produced by immunoSEQ multiplex PCR, yet TCRdb's version contains in-frame clones alone and is incomplete. The data show about 670,000 clones, about three quarters seen once. The sample taken for sequencing was memory CD4+ T cells sorted from blood. The subset denotes: CD45RA-negative fraction. The source of these receptors is a woman aged 25 to 39 in good health.

This clone came up once. The chain couples TRBV11-1 to TRBJ1-2; 9 bases line up with TRBD1. Germline V gives CDR1 SGHAT, CDR2 FQDESV (reference sequence). The CDR3 sequence is 15 residues long. V gave up 5 bases and J gave up 8 bases; unmatched junction bases: 12. Here the CDR3 DNA reads TGTGCCAGCAGCGCGAGGGACAGGGAGGCGAGGGGCTACACCTTC. It codes for CASSARDREARGYTF. Together with reference TRBV11-1 and TRBJ1-2, the CDR3 gives the full variable domain: EAEVAQSPRYKITEKSQAVAFWCDPISGHATLYWYRQILGQGPELLVQFQDESVVDDSQLPKDRFSAERLKGVDSTLKIQPAELGDSAMYLCASSARDREARGYTFGSGTRLTVV.

V and J are TRBV5-6 and TRBJ1-3, with 7 bases aligning to TRBD1. The CDR3 has 14 residues. Germline assignment: CDR1 SGHDT and CDR2 YYEEEE. After removal of 3 bases from V and 4 bases from J, the junction contained 4 bases not matched to a gene. DNA of the CDR3: TGTGCCAGCAGCTCTTCAGGGGGAGGAAACACCATATATTTT. It is translated as CASSSSGGGNTIYF.

This clone was observed a handful of times. The chain employs TRBV19 and TRBJ2-3, with 12 positions matching TRBD2. This CDR3 has 16 residues. The junction had 9 bases not matched to a gene; V was cut back by 5 bases and J by 6 bases. Germline CDR1 LNHDA, CDR2 SQIVND (reference sequence). This chain's CDR3 is CASSLLAGGLSDTQYF. The CDR3 DNA is TGTGCCAGTAGTTTACTAGCGGGAGGTTTGTCGGATACGCAGTATTTT.

The rearrangement uses TRBV6-5 and TRBJ2-7; 8 nucleotides line up with TRBD2. CDR3 size: 14 residues. From germline, CDR1 is MNHEY and CDR2 SVGAGI. V gave up 5 bases and J gave up 6 bases; unmatched junction bases: 9. CDR3 nucleotide sequence: TGTGCCAGCAGTACCGCCCTACTAGCGGCCGAGCAGTACTTC. Translated, it gives CASSTALLAAEQYF.

This chain links TRBV5-4 with TRBJ2-6; 7 positions match TRBD1. The CDR3 totals 17 residues. Germline trimming cut 2 bases from V and 2 bases from J; bases unmatched to any gene: 7. Germline loops: CDR1 SGHNT, CDR2 YYREEE (reference sequence). The CDR3 bases are TGTGCCAGCAGCTTAGGCCAGGGGACAGCTGGGGCCAACGTCCTGACTTTC. Encoded protein: CASSLGQGTAGANVLTF.

The rearrangement links TRBV4-2 to TRBJ2-3, with D unclear. There are 15 residues in the CDR3. CDR1 and CDR2 from the germline V gene are LGHNA and YNFKEQ. The V end was cut by 1 base, the J end by 4 bases, with 12 bases between. This chain's CDR3 is CASSQGASAPDTQYF. In nucleotides, the CDR3 is TGTGCCAGCAGCCAAGGAGCAAGCGCGCCAGATACGCAGTATTTT.

The chain is built from TRBV18 and TRBJ2-1; D gene unclear. Trimming removed 3 bases from V and 0 bases from J, with 12 bases in between. The CDR3 contains 16 residues. Germline CDR1 is KGHSH and CDR2 is LQKENI. The CDR3: CASSPPFQSSYNEQFF. The CDR3 nucleotides read TGTGCCAGCTCACCCCCCTTTCAGAGCTCCTACAATGAGCAGTTCTTC.

The chain couples TRBV18 to TRBJ2-5; no clear D. V lost 5 bases, J lost 2 bases, and 3 bases lay in between. The CDR3 loop spans 11 amino acids. Germline assignment: CDR1 KGHSH and CDR2 LQKENI. CDR3 DNA: TGTGCCAGCTCAATTCAAGAGACCCAGTACTTC. It yields the protein CASSIQETQYF.

The genes are TRBV5-6 and TRBJ1-1; D may be TRBD1 (6 bases). V lost 0 bases and J lost 4, with 13 bases in between. The CDR3 is made up of 15 amino acids. CDR1 and CDR2 from the germline V gene are SGHDT and YYEEEE. CDR3 sequence (DNA): TGTGCCAGCAGCTTGGTCCAGGGGCGCGTCACTGAAGCTTTCTTT. This codes for CASSLVQGRVTEAFF.

J is TRBJ2-3 and V is TRBV5-1; D is unclear. The germline V gene has CDR1 SGHRS and CDR2 YFSETQ. CDR3 length: 14 residues. Between the trimmed V and J ends, which lost 5 bases and 2 bases, there was a span of 12 bases. CDR3 region: CASRNTQATDTQYF. The CDR3, as DNA: TGCGCCAGCAGAAATACACAAGCCACAGATACGCAGTATTTT. Looking up the rest from reference TRBV5-1 and TRBJ2-3 gives the full variable domain: KAGVTQTPRYLIKTRGQQVTLSCSPISGHRSVSWYQQTPGQGLQFLFEYFSETQRNKGNFPGRFSGRQFSNSRSEMNVSTLELGDSALYLCASRNTQATDTQYFGPGTRLTVL.

This clone occurred a few times. In the same sample, other DNA sequences code for this CDR3. V is TRBV7-2 and J is TRBJ1-5; D is undetermined. CDR3 length: 15 residues. Trimming stripped 1 base from V and 0 bases from J, with 7 bases between. Germline-derived CDR1 and CDR2 are SGHTA and FQGNSA. This chain's CDR3 is CASSLDALSNQPQHF. CDR3 DNA sequence: TGTGCCAGCAGCTTAGATGCACTTAGCAATCAGCCCCAGCATTTT.

About this clone itself: The sample carries other DNA sequences with the same CDR3. The genes are TRBV9 and TRBJ1-1; no reliable D call. Germline-derived CDR1 and CDR2 are SGDLS and YYNGEE. The CDR3 totals 14 residues. Trimming shortened V by 0 bases and J by 0 bases, and 6 bases separated the two germline ends. The CDR3 protein is CASSVGRLNTEAFF. CDR3 sequence (DNA): TGTGCCAGCAGCGTAGGACGGTTGAACACTGAAGCTTTCTTT.

A note on this clone: Other nucleotide sequences from this sample produce the same CDR3. The chain couples TRBV18 to TRBJ2-7; 8 bases fit TRBD1. Germline lookup yields CDR1 KGHSH and CDR2 LQKENI. The CDR3 loop spans 15 amino acids. V lost 3 bases to trimming and J lost 2 bases; unmatched junction nucleotides: 6. The CDR3 is CASSPGTGVTYEQYF. CDR3 bases: TGTGCCAGCTCACCCGGGACAGGTGTAACCTACGAGCAGTACTTC. Looking up the rest from reference TRBV18 and TRBJ2-7 gives the full variable domain: NAGVMQNPRHLVRRRGQEARLRCSPMKGHSHVYWYRQLPEEGLKFMVYLQKENIIDESGMPKERFSAEFPKEGPSILRIQQVVRGDSAAYFCASSPGTGVTYEQYFGPGTRLTVT.

The chain couples TRBV7-8 to TRBJ1-1, with TRBD1 identical over 7 bases. Germline CDR1 reads SGHVS; CDR2 reads FQNEAQ. Trimming at V came to 5 bases and at J to 5 bases, leaving 11 bases not matched to a gene. The CDR3 consists of 15 residues. The CDR3 region has the DNA TGTGCCAGCAGCCCCTTTAGGTCAGGGGGTACTGAAGCTTTCTTT. Translating gives CASSPFRSGGTEAFF.